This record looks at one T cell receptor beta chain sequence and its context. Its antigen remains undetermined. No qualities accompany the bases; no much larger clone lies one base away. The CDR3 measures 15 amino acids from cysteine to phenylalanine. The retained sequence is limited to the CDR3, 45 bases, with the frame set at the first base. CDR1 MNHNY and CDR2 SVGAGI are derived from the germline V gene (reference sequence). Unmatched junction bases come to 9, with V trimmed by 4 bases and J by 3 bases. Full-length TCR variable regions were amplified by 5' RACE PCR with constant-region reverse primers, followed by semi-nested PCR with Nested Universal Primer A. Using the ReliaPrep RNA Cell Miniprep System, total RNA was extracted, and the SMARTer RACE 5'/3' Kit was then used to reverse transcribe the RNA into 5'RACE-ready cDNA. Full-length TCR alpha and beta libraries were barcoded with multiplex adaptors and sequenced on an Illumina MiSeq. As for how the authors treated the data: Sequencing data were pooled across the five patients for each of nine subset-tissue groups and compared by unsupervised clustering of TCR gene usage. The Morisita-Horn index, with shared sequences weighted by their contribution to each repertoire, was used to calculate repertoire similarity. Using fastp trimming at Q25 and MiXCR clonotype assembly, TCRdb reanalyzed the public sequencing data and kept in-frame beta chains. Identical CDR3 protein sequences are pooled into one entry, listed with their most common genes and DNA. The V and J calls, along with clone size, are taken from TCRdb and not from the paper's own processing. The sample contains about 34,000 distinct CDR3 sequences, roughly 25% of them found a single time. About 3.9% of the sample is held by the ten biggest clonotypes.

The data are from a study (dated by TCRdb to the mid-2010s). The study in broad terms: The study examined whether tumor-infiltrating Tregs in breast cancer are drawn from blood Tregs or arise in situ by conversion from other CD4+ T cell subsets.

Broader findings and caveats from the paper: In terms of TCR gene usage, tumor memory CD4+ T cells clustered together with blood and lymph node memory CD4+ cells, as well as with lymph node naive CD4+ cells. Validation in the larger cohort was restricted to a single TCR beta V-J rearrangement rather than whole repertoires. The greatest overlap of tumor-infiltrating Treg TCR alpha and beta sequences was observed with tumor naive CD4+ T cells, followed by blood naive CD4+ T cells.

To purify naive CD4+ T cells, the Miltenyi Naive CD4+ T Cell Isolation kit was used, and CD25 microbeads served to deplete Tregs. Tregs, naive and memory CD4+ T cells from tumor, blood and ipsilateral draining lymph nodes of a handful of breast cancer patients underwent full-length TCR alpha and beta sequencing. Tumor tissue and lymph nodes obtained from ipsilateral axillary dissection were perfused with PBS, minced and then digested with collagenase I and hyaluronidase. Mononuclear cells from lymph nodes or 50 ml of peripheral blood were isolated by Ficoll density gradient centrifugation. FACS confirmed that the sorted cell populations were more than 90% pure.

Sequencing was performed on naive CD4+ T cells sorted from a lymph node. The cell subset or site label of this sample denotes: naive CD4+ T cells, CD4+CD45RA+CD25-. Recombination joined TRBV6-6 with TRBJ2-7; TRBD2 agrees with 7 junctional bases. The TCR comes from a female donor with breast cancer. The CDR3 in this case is CASSSLTSRDYEQYF. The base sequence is TGTGCCAGCAGTTCCCTGACTAGCCGCGACTACGAGCAGTACTTC.